This paragraph reports one TCR beta chain. This entry is derived from a study of blood T cell repertoires in COVID-19. About the study: Some COVID-19 samples were acute and others convalescent; all came from the United States, Italy and Spain. PBMCs, B-cell-depleted T cells, or T cells were the source of the cDNA or gDNA that made up the material.

Measured with immunoSEQ multiplex PCR; TCRdb has only the in-frame clones, and not every one. The table lists some 400,000 clones, around 90% of them singletons. Germline lookup yields CDR1 SGHVS and CDR2 FNYEAQ. The CDR3 contains 16 residues. Trimming at V came to 4 bases and at J to 6 bases, leaving 11 bases not matched to a gene. This clonotype was obtained from a man between 18 and 29 years old with active or convalescent COVID-19. The specimen sequenced was peripheral blood. The rearrangement joins TRBV7-6 to TRBJ2-2, with 7 nucleotides matching TRBD2. This CDR3 is CASSSLSGREAGELFF. Written as DNA, the CDR3 is TGTGCCAGCAGCTCTCTTTCGGGGAGGGAGGCCGGGGAGCTGTTTTTT.